Listed below are T cell receptor beta chains from one sample, sequenced in a study of cytomegalovirus exposure and HLA in healthy donors. Only in-frame clones appear in the TCRdb table, and some are missing; sequencing was by immunoSEQ multiplex PCR. The data include some 75,000 clones; the top ten clones carry roughly 0.8%. The specimen was PBMCs. The receptors derive from a boy between 10 and 17 years old in good health and CMV-seronegative. Both conserved end residues are part of each CDR3. The D gene is left open where the match is weak.

len	v_gene	d_gene	j_gene	CDR3aa	CDR3nt
16	TRBV18	TRBD1	TRBJ2-5	CASSRSRDRFGETQYF	TGTGCCAGCTCCCGGTCCCGGGACAGGTTCGGGGAGACCCAGTACTTC
11	TRBV20-1	TRBD1	TRBJ1-5	CSARQGQPQHF	TGCAGTGCGAGACAGGGCCAGCCCCAGCATTTT
15	TRBV30	-	TRBJ2-3	CAWSVLLGDADTQYF	TGTGCCTGGAGTGTACTTTTAGGGGATGCAGATACGCAGTATTTT
16	TRBV11-3	TRBD2	TRBJ2-2	CASSLVFSGSPGELFF	TGTGCCAGCAGCTTAGTCTTTAGCGGGAGTCCCGGGGAGCTGTTTTTT
16	TRBV29-1	TRBD2	TRBJ2-1	CSVDSGEGARWYEQFF	TGCAGCGTTGATAGCGGGGAGGGCGCACGGTGGTATGAGCAGTTCTTC
14	TRBV7-2	TRBD1	TRBJ2-1	CASSSDRGNNEQFF	TGTGCCAGCAGCTCCGACAGGGGGAACAATGAGCAGTTCTTC
12	TRBV4-2	-	TRBJ1-1	CASSQDSREAFF	TGTGCCAGCAGCCAAGACTCCAGGGAAGCTTTCTTT
15	TRBV5-1	TRBD1	TRBJ2-5	CASSLTGGGEETQYF	TGCGCCAGCAGCTTAACAGGGGGCGGTGAAGAGACCCAGTACTTC
18	TRBV11-2	-	TRBJ1-2	CASSLATSGGRFADGYTF	TGTGCCAGCAGCTTAGCTACCTCGGGAGGGAGGTTTGCCGATGGCTACACCTTC
15	TRBV7-8	TRBD2	TRBJ2-7	CASSLLGRGGDEQYF	TGTGCCAGCAGCTTATTGGGGCGGGGGGGCGACGAGCAGTACTTC
15	TRBV9	TRBD2	TRBJ2-5	CASSVDRGGQETQYF	TGTGCCAGCAGCGTAGACCGCGGGGGACAAGAGACCCAGTACTTC
15	TRBV6-4	-	TRBJ1-6	CASSEKQGRGSPLHF	TGTGCCAGCAGTGAGAAACAGGGAAGGGGTTCACCCCTCCACTTT
14	TRBV7-9	-	TRBJ2-7	CASSGSGENYEQYF	TGTGCCAGCAGCGGGAGCGGAGAAAACTACGAGCAGTACTTC
14	TRBV6-5	TRBD1	TRBJ1-2	CASSYYRDSYGYTF	TGTGCCAGCAGTTACTACCGGGACAGCTATGGCTACACCTTC
14	TRBV2	-	TRBJ1-2	CASSEEPVYYGYTF	TGTGCCAGCAGTGAAGAACCAGTTTACTATGGCTACACCTTC
16	TRBV6-4	-	TRBJ2-4	CASSDSTGKGVGTQYF	TGTGCCAGCAGTGACTCGACGGGCAAGGGGGTCGGCACTCAGTACTTC
16	TRBV6-6	TRBD2	TRBJ2-3	CASSYSSGSGRDTQYF	TGTGCCAGCAGTTACTCTAGCGGGTCCGGCAGAGATACGCAGTATTTT
16	TRBV5-1	TRBD1	TRBJ1-1	CASSFGTGGGNTEAFF	TGCGCCAGCAGCTTCGGGACAGGCGGCGGGAACACTGAAGCTTTCTTT
15	TRBV4-3	-	TRBJ2-3	CASSPLKGVSDTQYF	TGCGCCAGCAGCCCTCTTAAGGGAGTCTCAGATACGCAGTATTTT
13	TRBV11-3	-	TRBJ1-2	CATASQAEGGYTF	TGTGCCACCGCCTCGCAGGCCGAGGGTGGCTACACCTTC
12	TRBV25-1	TRBD2	TRBJ2-5	CASSGGEEVKYF	TGTGCCAGCAGCGGGGGGGAGGAGGTCAAGTACTTC
16	TRBV4-2	TRBD2	TRBJ2-7	CASSQDPAGISYEQYF	TGTGCCAGCAGCCAAGATCCAGCGGGGATTTCCTACGAGCAGTACTTC
14	TRBV5-1	-	TRBJ1-4	CASSFGSTNEKLFF	TGCGCCAGCAGCTTTGGCTCAACTAATGAAAAACTGTTTTTT
14	TRBV29-1	TRBD1	TRBJ2-2	CSATGGLRTGELFF	TGCAGCGCGACAGGGGGATTACGGACCGGGGAGCTGTTTTTT
14	TRBV6-8	TRBD1	TRBJ1-2	CASDIRDRGYGYTF	TGTGCCAGCGATATCCGGGACAGGGGGTATGGCTACACCTTC
14	TRBV4-1	-	TRBJ2-7	CASSQVDGVYEQYF	TGCGCCAGCAGCCAAGTAGACGGAGTCTACGAGCAGTACTTC
14	TRBV19	-	TRBJ1-4	CASKKGVLNEKLFF	TGTGCCAGTAAGAAAGGGGTCCTGAATGAAAAACTGTTTTTT
13	TRBV6-6	-	TRBJ1-1	CASRMTEYTEAFF	TGTGCCAGCAGGATGACAGAGTACACTGAAGCTTTCTTT
14	TRBV6-5	TRBD2	TRBJ2-7	CASRGLAGSYEQYF	TGTGCCAGCAGGGGACTAGCGGGTTCCTACGAGCAGTACTTC
15	TRBV6-5	-	TRBJ1-2	CASSYSYGGAYGYTF	TGTGCCAGCAGTTACTCGTATGGGGGGGCCTATGGCTACACCTTC
15	TRBV5-1	-	TRBJ1-1	CASSPPQAPNTEAFF	TGCGCCAGCAGCCCCCCCCAGGCCCCGAACACTGAAGCTTTCTTT
14	TRBV9	-	TRBJ2-3	CASSVRTSTDTQYF	TGTGCCAGCAGCGTCCGGACTAGCACAGATACGCAGTATTTT
14	TRBV5-5	TRBD1	TRBJ1-1	CASSLAGTGVSAFF	TGTGCCAGCAGCTTGGCCGGGACAGGGGTATCAGCTTTCTTT
15	TRBV6-5	-	TRBJ1-1	CASSYGGRWGTEAFF	TGTGCCAGCAGTTACGGGGGCAGGTGGGGCACTGAAGCTTTCTTT
16	TRBV30	-	TRBJ1-2	CAWSPTVSTVNYGYTF	TGTGCCTGGAGTCCCACCGTCTCGACAGTGAATTATGGCTACACCTTC
14	TRBV5-1	-	TRBJ2-5	CASSDTGFWETQYF	TGCGCCAGCAGCGACACAGGGTTTTGGGAGACCCAGTACTTC
12	TRBV6-6	-	TRBJ1-2	CASSYRGGGYTF	TGTGCCAGCAGTTACAGGGGCGGCGGCTACACCTTC
15	TRBV10-3	-	TRBJ2-1	CAISALTGSYNEQFF	TGTGCCATCAGCGCATTGACGGGGTCCTACAATGAGCAGTTCTTC
16	TRBV9	TRBD1	TRBJ1-2	CASSVPRAGQPYGYTF	TGTGCCAGCAGCGTCCCAAGGGCGGGACAGCCCTATGGCTACACCTTC
13	TRBV30	-	TRBJ2-2	CAWGALAPGELFF	TGTGCCTGGGGGGCGCTGGCTCCCGGGGAGCTGTTTTTT
13	TRBV30	TRBD1	TRBJ1-1	CAWTGTGRTEDFF	TGTGCCTGGACGGGGACAGGGAGAACTGAAGATTTCTTT
15	TRBV5-1	-	TRBJ1-1	CASRETARRETEAFF	TGCGCCAGCAGGGAGACCGCCCGAAGGGAGACTGAAGCTTTCTTT
17	TRBV9	-	TRBJ1-1	CASSVEGNLAPNTEAFF	TGTGCCAGCAGCGTAGAAGGGAATCTAGCCCCAAACACTGAAGCTTTCTTT
16	TRBV6-4	TRBD2	TRBJ2-2	CASSDSTSGATGELFF	TGTGCCAGCAGTGACTCGACTAGCGGAGCCACCGGGGAGCTGTTTTTT
15	TRBV6-6	-	TRBJ2-1	CASSYEQGDYNEQFF	TGTGCCAGCAGTTACGAACAGGGCGACTACAATGAGCAGTTCTTC